This passage covers 29 T cell receptor beta chains from one sample sequenced in a study of blood T cell repertoires in COVID-19. Assay used: immunoSEQ multiplex PCR; TCRdb lists only in-frame clones, some missing. Here the sample spans about 160,000 clones, roughly 87% being singletons. Sequenced material: peripheral blood. The receptors derive from a woman aged 60-70 years with active or convalescent COVID-19.

This chain connects TRBV27 to TRBJ1-6, with a weak D call TRBD1 (6 bases). V was cut by 5 bases and J by 7 bases, with 15 bases left in between. Germline CDR1 is MNHEY and CDR2 is SMNVEV (reference sequence). The CDR3 length is 15 residues. The CDR3 loop is CASSPGQWMNSPLHF. The DNA for the CDR3 is TGTGCCAGCAGTCCCGGACAGTGGATGAATTCACCCCTCCACTTT.

This chain links TRBV7-9 with TRBJ1-5, with a possible D match to TRBD1 (6 bases). The V end was cut by 5 bases, the J end by 2 bases, with 13 bases between. This CDR3 has 15 residues. Looked up from germline, CDR1 is SEHNR and CDR2 is FQNEAQ (reference sequence). The CDR3 sequence is CASSAGVFGNQPQHF. DNA of the CDR3: TGTGCCAGCAGCGCAGGGGTATTTGGCAATCAGCCCCAGCATTTT.

J is TRBJ1-1 and V is TRBV18; 10 bases match TRBD1. CDR3 length equals 14 residues. The J segment lost 4 bases and the V segment lost 2 bases, leaving 1 base of the junction unmatched. CDR1 is KGHSH and CDR2 is LQKENI in the germline V gene. In DNA form, the CDR3 reads TGTGCCAGCTCACCAGGGACAGGGGTCACTGAAGCTTTCTTT. Protein: CASSPGTGVTEAFF.

This chain links TRBV5-1 with TRBJ1-5; 7 nucleotides agree with TRBD1. Trimming at V came to 3 bases and at J to 4 bases, leaving 4 bases not matched to a gene. The germline gives CDR1 SGHRS, CDR2 YFSETQ. The CDR3 covers 14 residues. In DNA, the CDR3 is TGCGCCAGCAGCTACGGGACAGCAAATCAGCCCCAGCATTTT. It specifies CASSYGTANQPQHF.

The chain employs TRBV6-2 or TRBV6-3 and TRBJ1-1; D call uncertain. Trimming removed 6 bases at V and 1 base at J, with 9 bases between. The CDR3 runs 13 residues. CDR1 MNHEY and CDR2 SVGEGT come from the germline V gene. CDR3 in amino acids: CASSKTRNTEAFF. The CDR3 DNA sequence: TGTGCCAGCAGCAAAACTCGGAACACTGAAGCTTTCTTT.

This chain uses TRBV9 with TRBJ2-3, with 12 bases lining up with TRBD2. Looked up from germline, CDR1 is SGDLS and CDR2 is YYNGEE. This CDR3 is 17 amino acids long. Trimming at V came to 0 bases and at J to 5 bases, leaving 7 bases not matched to a gene. The CDR3 here is CASSVEASGGAQDTQYF. The CDR3 region has the DNA TGTGCCAGCAGCGTAGAGGCTAGCGGGGGGGCCCAAGATACGCAGTATTTT.

In its sample, this clone was seen once. CDR3 DNA sequence: TGTGCCAGCGGAGAACAAGTGATGGACAATGAGCAGTTCTTC. Protein product: CASGEQVMDNEQFF. The V gene is TRBV6-5, the J gene TRBJ2-1, with no clear D. This CDR3 has 14 amino acids. Between the trimmed V and J ends, which lost 8 bases and 5 bases, there was a span of 16 bases. Germline V gene lookup returns CDR1 MNHEY and CDR2 SVGAGI.

The V gene is TRBV7-9, the J gene TRBJ1-2, with a possible D match to TRBD1 (6 bases). The CDR3 extends over 13 amino acids. In germline, CDR1 is SEHNR, CDR2 FQNEAQ (reference sequence). Trimming took 2 bases from V and 7 from J, leaving 11 bases between them. The CDR3 loop reads CASSLSDRLGYTF. The DNA of the CDR3 is TGTGCCAGCAGCTTATCGGACAGACTTGGCTACACCTTC.

The CDR3 DNA reads as TGTGCCATCAGTGAGTCCAAGGACAGGGGCGGCTACACCTTC. Its protein product is CAISESKDRGGYTF. The chain is built from TRBV10-3 and TRBJ1-2; TRBD1 matches at 9 bases. The length of the CDR3 is 14 residues. Trimming took 0 bases from V and 8 from J; bases not matched to a gene: 4. Germline CDR1 reads ENHRY; CDR2 reads SYGVKD.

This clone has a single count. V and J are TRBV29-1 and TRBJ2-1, with D maybe TRBD1 (6 bases). Germline CDR1 reads SQVTM; CDR2 reads ANQGSEA. V dropped 7 bases and J dropped 3 bases, with 10 bases sitting between them. The CDR3 covers 12 residues. As DNA, the CDR3 is TGCAGCGCAAAGGGGGTCTACAATGAGCAGTTCTTC. It is translated as CSAKGVYNEQFF.

The chain carries TRBV7-6 and TRBJ2-3; 7 bases line up with TRBD2. The CDR3 consists of 15 residues. From germline, CDR1 is SGHVS and CDR2 FNYEAQ. Unmatched junction bases numbered 3, after V lost 2 bases and J lost 1 base. This CDR3 reads CASSLTGGGTDTQYF. The CDR3 DNA sequence: TGTGCCAGCAGCTTAACGGGGGGTGGCACAGATACGCAGTATTTT.

The J gene is TRBJ2-1, the V gene TRBV29-1; 7 nucleotides agree with TRBD2. Germline V gene lookup returns CDR1 SQVTM and CDR2 ANQGSEA. The length of the CDR3 is 13 residues. Trimming cost V 4 bases and J 4 bases; bases outside gene matches: 4. The CDR3 DNA reads as TGCAGCGTTGTTGCGGGGGTGTACAATGAGCAGTTCTTC. Translation gives CSVVAGVYNEQFF.

The chain is built from TRBV9 and TRBJ2-2; a weak D match, TRBD2 (5 bases). V shed 5 bases and J shed 6 bases, with 11 bases lying between them. CDR3 length equals 13 residues. Germline CDR1 SGDLS, CDR2 YYNGEE. The DNA for the CDR3 is TGTGCCAGCAGGAACATAGCGTCCGGGGAGCTGTTTTTT. Translating it yields CASRNIASGELFF.

This clone was recorded only once. The genes are TRBV3-1 (or the pseudogene TRBV3-2) and TRBJ2-7, with 7 bases matching TRBD1. V lost 7 bases, J lost 7 bases, and 25 bases stayed unmatched. This CDR3 has 18 amino acids. Germline CDR1 and CDR2: LGHDT and YNNKEL (reference sequence). This CDR3 reads CASITTLTGIIPLREQYF. The CDR3 DNA reads as TGTGCCAGCATCACGACCCTGACAGGGATAATACCTCTACGTGAGCAGTACTTC.

V usage is TRBV6-2 or TRBV6-3 and J usage is TRBJ2-2, with 7 bases fitting TRBD1. V dropped 6 bases and J dropped 6; count of bases not matched to a gene: 4. This CDR3 contains 13 residues. The germline CDR1 and CDR2 sequences are MNHEY and SVGEGT. The CDR3 spells CASSRDRAGELFF. The CDR3 region has the DNA TGTGCCAGCAGCCGGGACAGAGCCGGGGAGCTGTTTTTT.

The chain combines TRBV12-3 or TRBV12-4 with TRBJ1-2, with 9 bases matching TRBD1. CDR3 length: 13 residues. J gave up 4 bases and V 8 bases, and 5 bases lay outside the gene matches. This chain's CDR3 is CASGQGQLYGYTF. The CDR3 coding sequence is TGTGCCAGCGGACAGGGGCAACTCTATGGCTACACCTTC.

The gene calls are TRBV7-2 and TRBJ2-3; 8 positions agree with TRBD2. CDR1 and CDR2 from the germline V gene are SGHTA and FQGNSA. After removal of 10 bases from V and 4 bases from J, the junction contained 13 bases not matched to a gene. The CDR3 runs 15 residues. The CDR3 bases are TGTGCCACCAGTGGGCGGGGGGTCTTATCAGATACGCAGTATTTT. Its translation: CATSGRGVLSDTQYF.

This sequence joins TRBV5-4 and TRBJ2-3; D remains ambiguous. The V gene's germline CDR1 is SGHNT and CDR2 YYREEE (reference sequence). Trimming left V 2 bases short and J 4 bases short, with 17 bases between. There are 16 residues in the CDR3. CDR3 in DNA: TGTGCCAGCAGCTTAAAGTTGGAGATCCAATCAGATACGCAGTATTTT. Its protein is CASSLKLEIQSDTQYF.

The chain employs TRBV2 and TRBJ2-2; 9 nucleotides line up with TRBD1. The CDR3 sequence is 17 residues long. Germline values: CDR1 SNHLY, CDR2 FYNNEI. The V gene end was trimmed by 1 base and the J gene end by 3 bases; junction bases not matched to a gene: 6. DNA for the CDR3: TGTGCCAGCAGTGAAGGGGGACAGGGAGGGGACACCGGGGAGCTGTTTTTT. As protein: CASSEGGQGGDTGELFF. The variable domain in full, completed from reference TRBV2 and TRBJ2-2, reads EPEVTQTPSHQVTQMGQEVILRCVPISNHLYFYWYRQILGQKVEFLVSFYNNEISEKSEIFDDQFSVERPDGSNFTLKIRSTKLEDSAMYFCASSEGGQGGDTGELFFGEGSRLTVL.

The CDR3 spells CASSPGQDNYGYTF. Here the CDR3 DNA reads TGTGCCAGCAGCCCGGGACAGGATAACTATGGCTACACCTTC. The chain has TRBV11-2 and TRBJ1-2, with 8 nucleotides matching TRBD1. Germline V gene data show CDR1 as SGHAT and CDR2 as FQNNGV. Losses at the gene ends were 5 bases for V and 1 base for J; bases not matched to a gene: 3. The CDR3 has 14 amino acids.

The rearrangement uses TRBV5-5 and TRBJ2-7, with TRBD1 matching over 12 bases. There are 18 residues in the CDR3. The germline CDR1 and CDR2 sequences are SGHKS and YYEKEE (reference sequence). Trimming cost V 3 bases and J 4 bases; bases outside gene matches: 14. The CDR3 DNA reads TGTGCCAGCAGCTCGCTAGCCGGGACAGGGGGCGCATGGTACGAGCAGTACTTC. It translates to CASSSLAGTGGAWYEQYF.

The DNA of the CDR3 is TGTGCCAGCACCGACAGTAGCTCTGGAAACACCATATATTTT. It encodes CASTDSSSGNTIYF. This rearrangement joins TRBV18 to TRBJ1-3; TRBD1 might be the D (5 bases). The germline V and J ends were trimmed by 8 bases and 0 bases, with 11 bases remaining between them. Germline V gene sequence: CDR1 KGHSH, CDR2 LQKENI. The CDR3 is made up of 14 amino acids.

The chain employs TRBV19 and TRBJ1-2; 7 bases are shared with TRBD1. Per the germline V gene, CDR1 is LNHDA and CDR2 is SQIVND (reference sequence). The junction had 7 bases not matched to a gene; V was cut back by 3 bases and J by 6 bases. The CDR3 totals 14 residues. The CDR3 protein is CASSIGTARDGYTF. Written as DNA, the CDR3 is TGTGCCAGTAGTATCGGGACAGCGAGGGATGGCTACACCTTC. Full variable domain (remainder filled in from reference TRBV19 and TRBJ1-2): DGGITQSPKYLFRKEGQNVTLSCEQNLNHDAMYWYRQDPGQGLRLIYYSQIVNDFQKGDIAEGYSVSREKKESFPLTVTSAQKNPTAFYLCASSIGTARDGYTFGSGTRLTVV.

The rearrangement links TRBV27 to TRBJ2-7, with TRBD1 identical over 7 bases. Losses at the gene ends were 6 bases for V and 5 bases for J; bases not matched to a gene: 7. Germline V gives CDR1 MNHEY, CDR2 SMNVEV (reference sequence). The length of the CDR3 is 13 residues. The CDR3, as DNA: TGTGCCAGCAGGGAGGCAGGGGGTCACGAGCAGTACTTC. Protein sequence: CASREAGGHEQYF.

This chain uses TRBV20-1 with TRBJ1-4; no clear D gene. The CDR3 runs to 12 residues. Trimming removed 3 bases from V and 8 bases from J, with 10 bases in between. Germline CDR1 DFQATT, CDR2 SNEGSKA (reference sequence). CDR3 sequence: CSASPPQEKLFF. The CDR3, as DNA: TGCAGTGCTAGTCCCCCCCAGGAAAAACTGTTTTTT.

The chain recombines TRBV2 with TRBJ2-4, with 10 bases aligning to TRBD1. The CDR3 spans 12 residues. Germline trimming cut 4 bases from V and 11 bases from J; bases unmatched to any gene: 2. Germline-derived CDR1 and CDR2 are SNHLY and FYNNEI. CDR3 nucleotides: TGTGCCAGCAGTGGGGACAGGGGAGTTCAGTACTTC. Translation gives CASSGDRGVQYF.

The chain is built from TRBV7-2 and TRBJ1-1, with 9 bases identical to TRBD1. Germline CDR1 and CDR2: SGHTA and FQGNSA. CDR3 length: 15 residues. The J segment lost 4 bases and the V segment lost 5 bases, leaving 8 bases of the junction unmatched. The CDR3 DNA is TGTGCCAGCAGCCTCGGGGACAGGGTGAGCACTGAAGCTTTCTTT. Protein product: CASSLGDRVSTEAFF.

The chain combines TRBV9 with TRBJ2-1; D might be TRBD1 (5 bases). CDR1 and CDR2 from the germline V gene are SGDLS and YYNGEE. The V end was cut by 0 bases, the J end by 7 bases, with 14 bases between. The CDR3 has 15 residues. CDR3 sequence reads: CASSVGGALINEQFF. The CDR3 coding sequence is TGTGCCAGCAGCGTAGGGGGCGCCTTGATAAATGAGCAGTTCTTC.

This chain uses TRBV9 with TRBJ2-2; a weak D match, TRBD1 (6 bases). This CDR3 region has 15 residues. Looked up from germline, CDR1 is SGDLS and CDR2 is YYNGEE. Deletions cut 5 bases from V and 8 bases from J, with 19 bases between. CDR3 region: CASSEYRDLTGELFF. CDR3 bases: TGTGCCAGCAGTGAATACAGGGACCTGACTGGGGAGCTGTTTTTT.